The following is a TCR beta chain sequence with its context. In the original analysis: Estimates of nucleated cell counts were drawn from the amplification of reference gene primers. Profiling relied on immunoSEQ multiplex PCR, and the TCRdb table lists in-frame clones only, not all of them. V, J and clone size were drawn from that table, and D and trimming were deduced from the DNA. The profile shows 150,000 or so clones, 91% of them singletons. This sample was taken from a study of blood T cell repertoires in COVID-19. Whole-study context: Some COVID-19 samples were acute and others convalescent; all came from the United States, Italy and Spain.

The CDR3 is made up of 14 amino acids. V lost 3 bases, J lost 3 bases, and 6 bases stayed unmatched. CDR1 and CDR2 from the germline V gene are SGHDT and YYEEEE. The specimen sequenced was peripheral blood. This chain joins TRBV5-6 and TRBJ2-7; 7 nucleotides line up with TRBD2. This receptor was identified in a man aged 45-60 years with acute or convalescent COVID-19. The chain's CDR3 is CASSWGGENYEQYF. As DNA, the CDR3 is TGTGCCAGCAGCTGGGGGGGAGAAAACTACGAGCAGTACTTC.